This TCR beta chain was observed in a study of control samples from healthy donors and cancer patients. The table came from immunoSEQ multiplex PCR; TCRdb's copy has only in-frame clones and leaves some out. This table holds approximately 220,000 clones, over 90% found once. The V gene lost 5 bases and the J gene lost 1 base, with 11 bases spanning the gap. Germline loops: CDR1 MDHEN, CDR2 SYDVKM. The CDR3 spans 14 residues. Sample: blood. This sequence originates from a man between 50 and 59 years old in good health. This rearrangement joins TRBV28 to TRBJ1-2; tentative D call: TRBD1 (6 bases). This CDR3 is CASSTGQLNYGYTF. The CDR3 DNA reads TGTGCCAGCAGTACCGGACAGCTTAACTATGGCTACACCTTC.